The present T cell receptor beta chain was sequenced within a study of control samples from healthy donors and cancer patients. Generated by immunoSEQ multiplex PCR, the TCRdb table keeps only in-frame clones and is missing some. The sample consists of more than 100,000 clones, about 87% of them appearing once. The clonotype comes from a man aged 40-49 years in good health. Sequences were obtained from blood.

The DNA for the CDR3 is TGTGCCAGCAGTTTGAAAGTTACCTCTGGAAACACCATATATTTT. Its translation: CASSLKVTSGNTIYF. The V and J genes are TRBV6-5 and TRBJ1-3; D is uncertain. With 4 bases removed from V and 0 bases from J, the gap between germline ends came to 10 bases. Looked up from germline, CDR1 is MNHEY and CDR2 is SVGAGI. There are 15 residues in the CDR3.